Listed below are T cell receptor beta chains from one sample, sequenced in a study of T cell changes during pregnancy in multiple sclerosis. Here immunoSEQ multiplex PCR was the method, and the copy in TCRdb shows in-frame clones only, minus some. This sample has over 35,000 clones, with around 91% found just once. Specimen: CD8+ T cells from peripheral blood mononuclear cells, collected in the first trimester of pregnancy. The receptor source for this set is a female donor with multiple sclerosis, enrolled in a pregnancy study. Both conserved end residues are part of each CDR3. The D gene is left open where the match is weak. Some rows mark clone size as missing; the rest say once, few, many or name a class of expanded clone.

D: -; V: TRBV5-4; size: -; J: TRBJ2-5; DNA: TGTGCCAGCAGCTTGGAACTAGAAGAGACCCAGTACTTC; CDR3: CASSLELEETQYF
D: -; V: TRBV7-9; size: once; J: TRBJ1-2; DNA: TGTGCCAGCAGCTTAGTGAGCTTATCCTCCTATGGCTACACCTTC; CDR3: CASSLVSLSSYGYTF
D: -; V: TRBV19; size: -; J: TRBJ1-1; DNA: TGTGCCAGTAGTATAGTATTTAACAGCCCGAACACTGAAGCTTTCTTT; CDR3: CASSIVFNSPNTEAFF
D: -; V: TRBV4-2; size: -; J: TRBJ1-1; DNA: TGTGCCAGCAGCCCGGGGGGCCTGAACACTGAAGCTTTCTTT; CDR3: CASSPGGLNTEAFF
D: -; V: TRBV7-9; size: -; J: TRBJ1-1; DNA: TGTGCCAGCAGCTTAGTATCGTCGGGGACTGAAGCTTTCTTT; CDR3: CASSLVSSGTEAFF
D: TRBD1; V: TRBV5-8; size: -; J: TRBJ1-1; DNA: TGTGCCAGCAACGGGGGGACAGGGGTTAACACTGAAGCTTTCTTT; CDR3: CASNGGTGVNTEAFF
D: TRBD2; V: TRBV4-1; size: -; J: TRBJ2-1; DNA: TGCGCCAGCAGCCAAGATAGCGGGAGCTCCTACAATGAGCAGTTCTTC; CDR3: CASSQDSGSSYNEQFF
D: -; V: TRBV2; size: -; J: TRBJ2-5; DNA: TGTGCCAGCAGGTGGGGCCAGTCGTTTCAAGAGACCCAGTACTTC; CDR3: CASRWGQSFQETQYF
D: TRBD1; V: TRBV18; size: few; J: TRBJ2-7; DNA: TGTGCCAGCTCACCGGGACAGGGCTCACCCTACGAGCAGTACTTC; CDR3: CASSPGQGSPYEQYF
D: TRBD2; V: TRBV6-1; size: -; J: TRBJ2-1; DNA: TGTGCCAGCAGTGCCCTTTTTGGCGGGAGGGAGTATTACAATGAGCAGTTCTTC; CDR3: CASSALFGGREYYNEQFF
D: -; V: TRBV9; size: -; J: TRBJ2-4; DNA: TGTGCCAGCAGCGTAGACTGGACAGCAAACATTCAGTACTTC; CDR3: CASSVDWTANIQYF
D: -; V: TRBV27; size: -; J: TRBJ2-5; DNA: TGTGCCAGCAGTCCCTTTCCCAGGGGATTAGAGACCCAGTACTTC; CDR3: CASSPFPRGLETQYF
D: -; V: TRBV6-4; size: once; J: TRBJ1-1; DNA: TGTGCCAGCAGTGAAGGGGGAAGGACTGAAGCTTTCTTT; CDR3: CASSEGGRTEAFF
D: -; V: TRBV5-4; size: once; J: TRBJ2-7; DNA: TGTGCCAGCAGCACTCCCCCGTCCTACGAGCAGTACTTC; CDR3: CASSTPPSYEQYF
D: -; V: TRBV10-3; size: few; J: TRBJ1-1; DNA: TGTGCCATCACCACGCCGGGACACCGAATAGCTTTCTTT; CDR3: CAITTPGHRIAFF
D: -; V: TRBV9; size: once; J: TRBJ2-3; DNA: TGTGCCAGCAGCGTAGGGCCCCCCGTCCGCACAGATACGCAGTATTTT; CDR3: CASSVGPPVRTDTQYF
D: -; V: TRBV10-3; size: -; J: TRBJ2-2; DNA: TGTGCCATCAGTGAGTCGGGGCGAAGCACCGGGGAGCTGTTTTTT; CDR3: CAISESGRSTGELFF
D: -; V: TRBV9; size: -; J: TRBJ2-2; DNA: TGTGCCAGCAGCGTAGGGGGCGTTGTGCGGTACACCGGGGAGCTGTTTTTT; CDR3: CASSVGGVVRYTGELFF
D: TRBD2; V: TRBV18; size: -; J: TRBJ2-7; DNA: TGTGCCAGCTCACCACCTCGAACTAGCGGGTTCTACGAGCAGTACTTC; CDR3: CASSPPRTSGFYEQYF
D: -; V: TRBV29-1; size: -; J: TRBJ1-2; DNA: TGCAGCGTTCCAGACCTCTCCCAAGGGGAAGGCTACACCTTC; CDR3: CSVPDLSQGEGYTF
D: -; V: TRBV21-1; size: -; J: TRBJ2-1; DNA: TGTGCCAGCAGCAACGGGTTCGGGACTAGAATCGTCCCAGAGCAGTTCTTC; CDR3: CASSNGFGTRIVPEQFF
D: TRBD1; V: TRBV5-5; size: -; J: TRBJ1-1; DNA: TGTGCCAGCAGCTTAGGACAGGGGACCCAACCGGCGTGGGGTGAAGCTTTCTTT; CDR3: CASSLGQGTQPAWGEAFF
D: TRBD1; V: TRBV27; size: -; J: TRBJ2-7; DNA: TGTGCCAGCAGTTTGGGACAGGGGGCAGGCGAGCAGTACTTC; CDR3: CASSLGQGAGEQYF
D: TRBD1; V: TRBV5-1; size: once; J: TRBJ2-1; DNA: TGCGCCAGCAGCGACACAGGGGGCGATTACAATGAGCAGTTCTTC; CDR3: CASSDTGGDYNEQFF
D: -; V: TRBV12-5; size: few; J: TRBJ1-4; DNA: TGTGCTAGTGGTTTTCCGGGAGAACTGTTTTTT; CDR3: CASGFPGELFF
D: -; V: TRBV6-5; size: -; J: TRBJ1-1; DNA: TGTGCCAGCAGTTACCGTGGGGCCGGGTACACTGAAGCTTTCTTT; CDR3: CASSYRGAGYTEAFF
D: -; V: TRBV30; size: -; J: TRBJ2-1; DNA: TGTGCCTGGAGTGTAGGACCGAGGGCGTTGGATGAGCAGTTCTTC; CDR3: CAWSVGPRALDEQFF
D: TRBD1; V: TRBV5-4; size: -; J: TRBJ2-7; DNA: TGTGCCAGCAGCTTGAGCGTACAGGGGATCGAGCAGTACTTC; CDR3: CASSLSVQGIEQYF
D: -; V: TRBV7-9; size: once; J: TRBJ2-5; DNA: TGTGCCAGCAGCGACGACAGTCTTATGAAGACCCAGTACTTC; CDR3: CASSDDSLMKTQYF
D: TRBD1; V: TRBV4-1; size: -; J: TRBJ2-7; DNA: TGCGCCAGCAGCCAGTCATATAGGGACAGGGGTTACGAGCAGTACTTC; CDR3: CASSQSYRDRGYEQYF
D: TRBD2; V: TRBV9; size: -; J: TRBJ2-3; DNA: TGTGCCAGCACTGGAGGAGGGACTAGCGCAGATACGCAGTATTTT; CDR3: CASTGGGTSADTQYF
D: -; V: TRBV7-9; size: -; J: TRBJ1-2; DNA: TGTGCCAGCAGCTTAGGAGACAAATACTATGGCTACACCTTC; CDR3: CASSLGDKYYGYTF
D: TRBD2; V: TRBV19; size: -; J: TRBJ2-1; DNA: TGTGCCAGTACCCCAAGACTAGCTGCCCACAATGAGCAGTTCTTC; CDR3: CASTPRLAAHNEQFF
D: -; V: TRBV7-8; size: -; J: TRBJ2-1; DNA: TGTGCCAGCAGCTTTCTCGGGAGCAAGGGGAATGAGCAGTTCTTC; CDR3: CASSFLGSKGNEQFF
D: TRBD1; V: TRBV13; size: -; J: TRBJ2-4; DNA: TGTGCCAGCAGCGGACAGGGGGCGGCCAAAAACATTCAGTACTTC; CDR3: CASSGQGAAKNIQYF
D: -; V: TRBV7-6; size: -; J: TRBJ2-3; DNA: TGTGCCGTTCGCAACGCGGGCACAGATACGCAGTATTTT; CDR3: CAVRNAGTDTQYF
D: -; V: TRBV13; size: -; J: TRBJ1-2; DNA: TGTGCCAGCAGCTCCATCACAGGTCTTCGGAACGGCTACACCTTC; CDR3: CASSSITGLRNGYTF
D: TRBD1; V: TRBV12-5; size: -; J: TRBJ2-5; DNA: TGTGCTAGTGGTTTGGGGACAGGGATGGGCGAGACCCAGTACTTC; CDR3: CASGLGTGMGETQYF
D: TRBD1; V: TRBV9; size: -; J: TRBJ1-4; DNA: TGTGCCAGCAGCGTAACAGGGGCAACTAATGAAAAACTGTTTTTT; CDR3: CASSVTGATNEKLFF
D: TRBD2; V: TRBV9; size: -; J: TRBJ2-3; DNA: TGTGCCAGCAGCGTAGGGGGCGGGGGGGCATATGCAGATACGCAGTATTTT; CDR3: CASSVGGGGAYADTQYF
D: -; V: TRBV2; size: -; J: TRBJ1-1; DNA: TGTGCCAGCCTTCCGAGGGGGACTGAAGCTTTCTTT; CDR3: CASLPRGTEAFF
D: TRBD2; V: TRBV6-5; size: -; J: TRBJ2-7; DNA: TGTGCCAGCAGTCGGAGCGGGGTAGAGCAGTACTTC; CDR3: CASSRSGVEQYF